Below are 29 T cell receptor beta chains sequenced from a single sample in a study of blood T cell repertoires in COVID-19. Data came from immunoSEQ multiplex PCR; TCRdb stores just in-frame clones and leaves some out. The sample consists of some 150,000 clones, 85% to 90% of them appearing once. The source material was peripheral blood. The receptors here all came from a woman aged 55-69 years with acute or convalescent COVID-19.

The chain employs TRBV7-8 and TRBJ1-1; 7 bases map to TRBD1. Germline CDR1 is SGHVS and CDR2 is FQNEAQ. This CDR3 region has 14 residues. The trim removed 1 base at V and 1 base at J, leaving 0 bases unmatched. The CDR3 DNA follows: TGTGCCAGCAGCTTAGAGGGGGCGAACACTGAAGCTTTCTTT. It encodes CASSLEGANTEAFF.

The rearrangement uses TRBV27 and TRBJ1-5, with D possibly being TRBD1 (6 bases). V gave up 4 bases and J gave up 5 bases, with 15 bases separating them. CDR1 and CDR2 from the germline V gene are MNHEY and SMNVEV (reference sequence). The CDR3 covers 15 residues. The CDR3 coding sequence is TGTGCCAGCAGTTGGAACAGGGCAGCGGATCAGCCCCAGCATTTT. As protein: CASSWNRAADQPQHF.

This chain connects TRBV19 to TRBJ2-5; 12 nucleotides agree with TRBD2. The germline gives CDR1 LNHDA, CDR2 SQIVND (reference sequence). V gave up 1 base and J gave up 5 bases; unmatched junction bases: 11. This CDR3 contains 18 residues. In nucleotides, the CDR3 is TGTGCCAGTAGTATAGGGACTAGCGGGGTTACCCAAGTCGAGACCCAGTACTTC. It encodes CASSIGTSGVTQVETQYF. Full variable domain (outside the CDR3, taken from reference TRBV19 and TRBJ2-5): DGGITQSPKYLFRKEGQNVTLSCEQNLNHDAMYWYRQDPGQGLRLIYYSQIVNDFQKGDIAEGYSVSREKKESFPLTVTSAQKNPTAFYLCASSIGTSGVTQVETQYFGPGTRLLVL.

V is TRBV5-4 and J is TRBJ1-5; tentative D call: TRBD1 (6 bases). The CDR3 loop spans 15 amino acids. Trimming cost V 9 bases and J 0 bases, with 16 bases left between them. Per the germline V gene, CDR1 is SGHNT and CDR2 is YYREEE (reference sequence). CDR3: CATSEGVVSNQPQHF. The CDR3, as DNA: TGTGCCACCTCTGAGGGGGTCGTTAGCAATCAGCCCCAGCATTTT. Variable domain in full (rest from reference TRBV5-4 and TRBJ1-5): ETGVTQSPTHLIKTRGQQVTLRCSSQSGHNTVSWYQQALGQGPQFIFQYYREEENGRGNFPPRFSGLQFPNYSSELNVNALELDDSALYLCATSEGVVSNQPQHFGDGTRLSIL.

The genes are TRBV5-4 and TRBJ2-3; D is perhaps TRBD2 (5 bases). Per the germline V gene, CDR1 is SGHNT and CDR2 is YYREEE (reference sequence). The CDR3 is 17 residues long. V gave up 4 bases and J gave up 0 bases, with 18 bases separating them. CDR3 sequence: CASSLPLSGSSTDTQYF. In nucleotides, the CDR3 is TGTGCCAGCAGCCTACCCCTAAGCGGCTCTAGCACAGATACGCAGTATTTT.

The genes are TRBV11-1 and TRBJ2-7; maybe TRBD1 (6 bases). The CDR3 is 13 residues long. The ends were cut back, 4 bases at V and 7 bases at J, with 14 bases in the middle. Germline V gene lookup returns CDR1 SGHAT and CDR2 FQDESV (reference sequence). The CDR3 sequence: CASSSDRTGEQYF. CDR3 in DNA: TGTGCCAGCAGCTCAGACAGGACCGGAGAGCAGTACTTC.

The rearrangement links TRBV9 to TRBJ1-3, with D unresolved. Deletions cut 4 bases from V and 0 bases from J, with 5 bases between. The CDR3 consists of 13 residues. CDR1 is SGDLS and CDR2 is YYNGEE in the germline V gene. CDR3 DNA sequence: TGTGCCAGCAGCCGCGACTCTGGAAACACCATATATTTT. It encodes CASSRDSGNTIYF.

This sequence joins TRBV29-1 and TRBJ2-7; D possibly corresponds to TRBD1 (5 bases). The V end lost 4 bases, the J end lost 7 bases, and 14 bases lay between the germline ends. CDR3 length equals 12 residues. Germline assignment: CDR1 SQVTM and CDR2 ANQGSEA. The CDR3 DNA sequence: TGCAGCGTTGTTCCGACGGCAGGGGAGCAGTACTTC. Translation gives CSVVPTAGEQYF.

CDR3 sequence: CASTPLAGAYNEQFF. DNA for the CDR3: TGTGCCAGCACCCCCTTAGCGGGGGCCTACAATGAGCAGTTCTTC. The gene calls are TRBV5-6 and TRBJ2-1; 9 bases agree with TRBD2. The ends lost 6 bases at V and 2 bases at J; junction bases unmatched: 6. CDR3 size: 15 residues. Germline-derived CDR1 and CDR2 are SGHDT and YYEEEE.

The chain combines TRBV6-1 with TRBJ2-3; 8 positions agree with TRBD2. J gave up 4 bases and V 3 bases, and 9 bases lay outside the gene matches. The CDR3 sequence is 16 residues long. The V gene's germline CDR1 is MNHNS and CDR2 SASEGT. The CDR3 reads CASSDRGGRSSDTQYF. CDR3 bases: TGTGCCAGCAGTGACCGGGGGGGTCGTAGCTCAGATACGCAGTATTTT.

The chain recombines TRBV4-1 with TRBJ2-1, with D hard to call. The V gene lost 3 bases and the J gene lost 9 bases, with 15 bases spanning the gap. Germline V gives CDR1 MGHRA, CDR2 YSYEKL. The CDR3 runs to 14 residues. In nucleotides, the CDR3 is TGCGCCAGCAGCCATTCTTCTCAAGGAGCTGAGCAGTTCTTC. Residues: CASSHSSQGAEQFF.

The chain carries TRBV19 and TRBJ1-4; 7 bases fit TRBD1. This CDR3 has 15 amino acids. Trimming cost V 5 bases and J 5 bases; bases outside gene matches: 8. The germline gives CDR1 LNHDA, CDR2 SQIVND (reference sequence). The CDR3 reads CASSPPGQRNEKLFF. The DNA for the CDR3 is TGTGCCAGTAGTCCCCCGGGACAGCGCAATGAAAAACTGTTTTTT.

V usage is TRBV28 and J usage is TRBJ1-1; D perhaps matches TRBD1 (6 bases). Germline loops: CDR1 MDHEN, CDR2 SYDVKM. This CDR3 region has 14 residues. Trimming took 4 bases from V and 5 from J, leaving 14 bases between them. The CDR3 region has the DNA TGTGCCAGCAGTTACAGGGTTTCGGGGACTGAAGCTTTCTTT. Protein: CASSYRVSGTEAFF.

This clone appeared a few times. V is TRBV28 and J is TRBJ1-6, with a possible D match to TRBD1 (6 bases). V was pared by 9 bases and J by 9 bases, with 15 bases between. This CDR3 spans 13 amino acids. From germline, CDR1 is MDHEN and CDR2 SYDVKM. The CDR3 DNA sequence: TGTGCCAGTCGGACAGTGGGGCGTTCACCCCTCCACTTT. Translation gives CASRTVGRSPLHF.

This clone was recorded once. The chain employs TRBV5-4 and TRBJ2-7, with TRBD1 identical over 12 bases. V dropped 3 bases and J dropped 2; count of bases not matched to a gene: 0. Germline CDR1 SGHNT, CDR2 YYREEE (reference sequence). The CDR3 runs to 14 residues. CDR3 sequence reads: CASSWDRGPYEQYF. The CDR3 coding sequence is TGTGCCAGCAGCTGGGACAGGGGGCCCTACGAGCAGTACTTC.

This clone has just one count. The V call is TRBV29-1, the J call TRBJ2-7, with no clear D. Per germline, CDR1 SQVTM and CDR2 ANQGSEA. Trimming shortened V by 1 base and J by 0 bases, and 10 bases separated the two germline ends. This CDR3 comprises 14 residues. The CDR3 sequence: CSVEGGRSSYEQYF. CDR3 nucleotide sequence: TGCAGCGTTGAAGGTGGAAGGAGCTCCTACGAGCAGTACTTC.

The CDR3 loop is CASSLADRGGEETQYF. In nucleotides, the CDR3 is TGTGCCAGCAGCTTGGCCGACAGGGGAGGGGAAGAGACCCAGTACTTC. The chain employs TRBV5-6 and TRBJ2-5; possibly TRBD1 for D (8 bases). The CDR3 sequence is 16 residues long. The germline V gene encodes CDR1 SGHDT and CDR2 YYEEEE. V lost 0 bases, J lost 3 bases, and 15 bases lay in between.

The chain has TRBV7-2 and TRBJ2-2; 8 bases line up with TRBD2. Germline values: CDR1 SGHTA, CDR2 FQGNSA. The junction had 9 bases not matched to a gene; V was cut back by 3 bases and J by 3 bases. There are 17 residues in the CDR3. CDR3 nucleotide sequence: TGTGCCAGCAGCTTCCCCTTGGCGGGGGGCCACACCGGGGAGCTGTTTTTT. Translation gives CASSFPLAGGHTGELFF.

V and J are TRBV5-6 and TRBJ2-7; D is unclear. Trimming cost V 4 bases and J 6 bases, with 20 bases left between them. This CDR3 spans 15 amino acids. The germline gives CDR1 SGHDT, CDR2 YYEEEE. The DNA for the CDR3 is TGTGCCAGCAGCCCACTTCGTATCCTCATGCGCGAGCAGTACTTC. Its protein is CASSPLRILMREQYF.

The chain is built from TRBV3-1 (or the pseudogene TRBV3-2) and TRBJ1-5, with D uncertain. V lost 2 bases, J lost 4 bases, and 9 bases lay in between. CDR3 length equals 14 residues. Per the germline V gene, CDR1 is LGHDT and CDR2 is YNNKEL (reference sequence). As DNA, the CDR3 is TGTGCCAGCAGCCAAAACTCGGGGAATCAGCCCCAGCATTTT. Its translation is CASSQNSGNQPQHF.

The chain is built from TRBV5-6 and TRBJ1-4, with TRBD1 as a possible D gene (5 bases). The CDR3 loop spans 16 amino acids. V lost 4 bases and J 2 bases, leaving 15 bases between the germline ends. Per the germline V gene, CDR1 is SGHDT and CDR2 is YYEEEE. Here the CDR3 DNA reads TGTGCCAGCAGCGGCGTAGGGACTGCTACTAATGAAAAACTGTTTTTT. Encoded protein: CASSGVGTATNEKLFF.

Turning to this clone: The sample contains more than one DNA sequence encoding this CDR3. The V and J genes are TRBV28 and TRBJ2-6; 7 nucleotides agree with TRBD2. The junction had 0 bases not matched to a gene; V was cut back by 3 bases and J by 1 base. Germline V CDR1 and CDR2: MDHEN, SYDVKM. The CDR3 is 15 amino acids. The CDR3 DNA follows: TGTGCCAGCAGTTTGGGGGGGTCTGGGGCCAACGTCCTGACTTTC. Amino acid sequence: CASSLGGSGANVLTF.

The chain has TRBV7-2 and TRBJ2-7; D unresolved. The CDR3 extends over 13 amino acids. Germline V lookup: CDR1 SGHTA, CDR2 FQGNSA. Trimming took off 5 bases at V and 6 bases at J, with 14 bases between the two ends. Here the CDR3 reads CASSPRGLGEQYF. CDR3 in DNA: TGTGCCAGCAGCCCCCGCGGCTTGGGCGAGCAGTACTTC.

This chain connects TRBV5-5 to TRBJ1-1; D is possibly TRBD1 (5 bases). The CDR3 is made up of 15 amino acids. V was clipped by 0 bases and J by 4 bases, with 13 bases between them. Germline CDR1 reads SGHKS; CDR2 reads YYEKEE (reference sequence). CDR3 in DNA: TGTGCCAGCAGCTTGGCCTTCGGAGGGGTCACTGAAGCTTTCTTT. Its protein is CASSLAFGGVTEAFF.

The V call is TRBV3-1 (or the pseudogene TRBV3-2), the J call TRBJ1-3; perhaps TRBD1 as D (5 bases). Germline lookup yields CDR1 LGHDT and CDR2 YNNKEL (reference sequence). This CDR3 is 13 amino acids long. Trimming removed 2 bases from V and 4 bases from J, with 6 bases in between. The CDR3 nucleotides are TGTGCCAGCAGCCAAAACAGGGGAAACACCATATATTTT. This codes for CASSQNRGNTIYF.

The chain uses TRBV9 and TRBJ2-2; D may be TRBD1 (6 bases). V lost 3 bases, J lost 4 bases, and 13 bases lay in between. CDR3 length equals 15 residues. Germline values: CDR1 SGDLS, CDR2 YYNGEE. The CDR3 coding sequence is TGTGCCAGCAGCGCCTGGGACACCCCCACCGGGGAGCTGTTTTTT. The encoded protein is CASSAWDTPTGELFF.

The chain links TRBV5-1 to TRBJ2-1; 7 bases match TRBD1. Trimming removed 0 bases from V and 11 bases from J; junction bases left unmatched: 5. The CDR3 is 13 amino acids. Looked up from germline, CDR1 is SGHRS and CDR2 is YFSETQ. Written as DNA, the CDR3 is TGCGCCAGCAGCTTGGTGGGACAGATCAAGCAGTTCTTC. It yields the protein CASSLVGQIKQFF.

This clone was picked up a small number of times. The V and J genes are TRBV5-4 and TRBJ2-5; TRBD2 aligns across 9 bases. The CDR3 has 17 residues. After removal of 1 base from V and 2 bases from J, the junction contained 9 bases not matched to a gene. Germline CDR1 SGHNT, CDR2 YYREEE (reference sequence). The CDR3 DNA reads as TGTGCCAGCAGCTTGAAGGGCGCGAGCGGGGGGCAAGAGACCCAGTACTTC. It is translated as CASSLKGASGGQETQYF.

The rearrangement links TRBV6-5 to TRBJ2-3, with 7 bases aligning to TRBD1. The J segment lost 1 base and the V segment lost 6 bases, leaving 4 bases of the junction unmatched. This CDR3 region has 14 residues. Germline loops: CDR1 MNHEY, CDR2 SVGAGI. The CDR3: CASRPQGGTDTQYF. Written as DNA, the CDR3 is TGTGCCAGCAGACCCCAGGGGGGCACAGATACGCAGTATTTT.